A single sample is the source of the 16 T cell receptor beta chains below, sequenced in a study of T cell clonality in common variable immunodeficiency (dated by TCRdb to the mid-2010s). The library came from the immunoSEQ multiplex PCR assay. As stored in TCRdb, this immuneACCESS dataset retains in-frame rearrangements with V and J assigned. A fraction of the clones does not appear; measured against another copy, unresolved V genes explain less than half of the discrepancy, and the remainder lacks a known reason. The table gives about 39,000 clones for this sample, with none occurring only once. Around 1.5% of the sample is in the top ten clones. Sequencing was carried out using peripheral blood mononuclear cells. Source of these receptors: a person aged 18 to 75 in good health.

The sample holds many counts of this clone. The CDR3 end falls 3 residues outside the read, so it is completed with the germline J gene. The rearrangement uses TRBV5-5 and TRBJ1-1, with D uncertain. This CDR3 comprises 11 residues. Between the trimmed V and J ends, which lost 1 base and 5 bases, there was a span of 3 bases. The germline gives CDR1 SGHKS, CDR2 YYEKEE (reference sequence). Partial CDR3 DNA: TGTGCCAGCAGCTTGATAACTGAA. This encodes CASSLITE. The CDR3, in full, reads CASSLITEAFF.

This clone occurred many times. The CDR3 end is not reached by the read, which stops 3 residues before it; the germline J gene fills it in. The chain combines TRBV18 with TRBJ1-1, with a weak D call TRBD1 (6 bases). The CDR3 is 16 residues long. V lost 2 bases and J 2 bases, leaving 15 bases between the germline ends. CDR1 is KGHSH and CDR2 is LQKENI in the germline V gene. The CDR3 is CASSPSDRPKNTEAFF. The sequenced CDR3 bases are TGTGCCAGCTCACCATCGGACAGACCAAAAAACACTGAA.

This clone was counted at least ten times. This CDR3 reads CASRTRLAGGTDTQYF. Partial CDR3 DNA: TGTGCCAGCAGGACAAGACTAGCGGGAGGCACAGATACG. V usage is TRBV2 and J usage is TRBJ2-3, with TRBD2 identical over 12 bases. The read ends 3 residues before the CDR3 terminus; that terminus is restored from the germline J gene. J gave up 1 base and V 6 bases, and 5 bases lay outside the gene matches. The CDR3 consists of 16 residues. Germline CDR1 is SNHLY and CDR2 is FYNNEI.

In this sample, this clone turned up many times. CDR3 in amino acids: CSARPAGPYEQYF. The DNA read from the CDR3 is TGCAGTGCTAGACCCGCGGGGCCCTACGAG. V usage is TRBV20-1 and J usage is TRBJ2-7; weak D call: TRBD2 (6 bases). The CDR3 end falls 3 residues outside the read, so it is completed with the germline J gene. The CDR3 is 13 amino acids. The V end was cut by 2 bases, the J end by 2 bases, with 10 bases between. The germline V gene encodes CDR1 DFQATT and CDR2 SNEGSKA (reference sequence).

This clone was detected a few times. CDR3 amino acids: CASSVLGARDTGELFF. The CDR3 DNA, read in part, is TGTGCCAGCAGTGTACTGGGGGCGAGGGACACCGGGGAG. The rearrangement uses TRBV2 and TRBJ2-2; possibly TRBD1 for D (6 bases). Read data end 3 residues before the CDR3 end; the end is taken from the germline J gene. The V gene lost 4 bases and the J gene lost 3 bases, with 15 bases spanning the gap. The CDR3 length is 16 residues. The germline V gene encodes CDR1 SNHLY and CDR2 FYNNEI.

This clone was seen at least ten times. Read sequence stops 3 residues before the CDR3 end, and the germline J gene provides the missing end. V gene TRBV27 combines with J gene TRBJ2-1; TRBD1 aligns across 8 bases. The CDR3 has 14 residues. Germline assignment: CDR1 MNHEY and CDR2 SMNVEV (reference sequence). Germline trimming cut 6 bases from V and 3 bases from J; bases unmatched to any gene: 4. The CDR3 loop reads CASSQGAVYNEQFF. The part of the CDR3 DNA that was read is TGTGCCAGCAGCCAGGGGGCCGTCTACAATGAG.

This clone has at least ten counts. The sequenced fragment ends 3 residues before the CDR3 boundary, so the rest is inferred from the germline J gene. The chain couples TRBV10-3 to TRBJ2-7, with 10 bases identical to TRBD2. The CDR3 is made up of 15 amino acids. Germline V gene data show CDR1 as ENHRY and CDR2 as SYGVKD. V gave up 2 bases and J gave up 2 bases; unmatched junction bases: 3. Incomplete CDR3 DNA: TGTGCCATCAGTGAGGCTAGCGGGAGCACCTACGAG. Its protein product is CAISEASGSTYE. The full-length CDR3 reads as CAISEASGSTYEQYF.

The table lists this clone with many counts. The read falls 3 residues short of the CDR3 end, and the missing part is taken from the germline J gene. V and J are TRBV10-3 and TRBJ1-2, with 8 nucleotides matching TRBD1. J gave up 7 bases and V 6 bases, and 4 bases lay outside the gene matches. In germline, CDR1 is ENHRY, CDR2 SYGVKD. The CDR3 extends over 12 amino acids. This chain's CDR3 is CAIRDRAGGYTF. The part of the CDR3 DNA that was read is TGTGCCATCAGGGACAGGGCAGGTGGC.

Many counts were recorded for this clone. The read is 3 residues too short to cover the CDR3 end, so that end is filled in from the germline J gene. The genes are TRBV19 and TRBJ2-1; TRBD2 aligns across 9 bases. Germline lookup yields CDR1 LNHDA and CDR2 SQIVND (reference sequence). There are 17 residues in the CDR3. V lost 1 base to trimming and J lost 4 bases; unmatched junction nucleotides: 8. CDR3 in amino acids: CASSIVGSGSGYNEQFF. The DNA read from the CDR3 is TGTGCCAGTAGTATAGTAGGTAGCGGGAGTGGGTACAATGAG. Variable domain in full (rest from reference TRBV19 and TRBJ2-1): DGGITQSPKYLFRKEGQNVTLSCEQNLNHDAMYWYRQDPGQGLRLIYYSQIVNDFQKGDIAEGYSVSREKKESFPLTVTSAQKNPTAFYLCASSIVGSGSGYNEQFFGPGTRLTVL.

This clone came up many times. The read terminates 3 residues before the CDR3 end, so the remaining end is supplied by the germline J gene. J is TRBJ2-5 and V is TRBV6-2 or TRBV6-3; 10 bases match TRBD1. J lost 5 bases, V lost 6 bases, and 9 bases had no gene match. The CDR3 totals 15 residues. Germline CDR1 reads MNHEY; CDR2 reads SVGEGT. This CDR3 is CASRIRQGAMETQYF. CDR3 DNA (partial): TGTGCCAGCAGGATAAGACAGGGGGCTATGGAGACC.

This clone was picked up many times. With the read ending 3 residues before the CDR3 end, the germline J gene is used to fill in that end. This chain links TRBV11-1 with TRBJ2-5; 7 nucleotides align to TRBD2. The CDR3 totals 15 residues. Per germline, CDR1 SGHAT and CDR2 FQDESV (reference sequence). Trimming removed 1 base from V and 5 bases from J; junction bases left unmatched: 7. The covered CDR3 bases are TGTGCCAGCAGCTTAGTGACTAGCAGGGTGGAGACC. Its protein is CASSLVTSRVET. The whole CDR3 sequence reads CASSLVTSRVETQYF.

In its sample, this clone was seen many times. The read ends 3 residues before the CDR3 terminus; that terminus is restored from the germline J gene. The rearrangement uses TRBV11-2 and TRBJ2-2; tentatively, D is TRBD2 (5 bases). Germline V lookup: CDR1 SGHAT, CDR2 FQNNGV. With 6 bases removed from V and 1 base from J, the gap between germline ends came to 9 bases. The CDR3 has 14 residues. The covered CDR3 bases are TGTGCCAGCAGAAAGGACTTGAACACCGGGGAG. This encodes CASRKDLNTGE. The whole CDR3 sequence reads CASRKDLNTGELFF.

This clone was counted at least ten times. The sequenced part of the CDR3 DNA is TGCAGTGCTCCTAGAAGGAGTACAGGGGGCGGGGGA. Its translation is CSAPRRSTGGGG. From start to end, the CDR3 is CSAPRRSTGGGGAFF. This sequence joins TRBV20-1 and TRBJ1-1, with 9 bases lining up with TRBD1. Sequencing ends 3 residues short of the CDR3 end; the germline J gene provides the rest. Germline CDR1 DFQATT, CDR2 SNEGSKA (reference sequence). The CDR3 extends over 15 amino acids.

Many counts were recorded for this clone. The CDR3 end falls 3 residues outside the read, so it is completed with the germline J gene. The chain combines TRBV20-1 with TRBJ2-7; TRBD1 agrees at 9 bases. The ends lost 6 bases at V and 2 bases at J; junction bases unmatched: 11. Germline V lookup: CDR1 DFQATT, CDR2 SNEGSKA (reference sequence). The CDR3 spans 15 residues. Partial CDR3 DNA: TGCAGTGCCCCCTCGGGGACAGGGAGCCCCTACGAG. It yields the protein CSAPSGTGSPYE. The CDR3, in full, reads CSAPSGTGSPYEQYF.

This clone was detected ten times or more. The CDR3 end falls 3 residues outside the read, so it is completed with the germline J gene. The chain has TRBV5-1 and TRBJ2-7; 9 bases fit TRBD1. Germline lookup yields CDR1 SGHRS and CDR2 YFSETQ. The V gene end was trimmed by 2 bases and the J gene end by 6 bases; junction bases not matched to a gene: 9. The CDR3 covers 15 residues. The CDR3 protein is CASSFSGTGNGEQYF. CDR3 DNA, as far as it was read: TGCGCCAGCAGCTTTTCCGGGACAGGGAACGGCGAG.

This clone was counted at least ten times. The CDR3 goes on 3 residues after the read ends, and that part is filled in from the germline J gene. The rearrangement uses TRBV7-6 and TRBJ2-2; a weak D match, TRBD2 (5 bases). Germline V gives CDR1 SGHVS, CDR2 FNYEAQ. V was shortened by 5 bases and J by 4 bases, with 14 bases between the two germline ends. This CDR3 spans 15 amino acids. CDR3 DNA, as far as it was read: TGTGCCAGCAGCCCCCTGCGGGTGGGCACCGGGGAG. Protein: CASSPLRVGTGE. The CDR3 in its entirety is CASSPLRVGTGELFF.